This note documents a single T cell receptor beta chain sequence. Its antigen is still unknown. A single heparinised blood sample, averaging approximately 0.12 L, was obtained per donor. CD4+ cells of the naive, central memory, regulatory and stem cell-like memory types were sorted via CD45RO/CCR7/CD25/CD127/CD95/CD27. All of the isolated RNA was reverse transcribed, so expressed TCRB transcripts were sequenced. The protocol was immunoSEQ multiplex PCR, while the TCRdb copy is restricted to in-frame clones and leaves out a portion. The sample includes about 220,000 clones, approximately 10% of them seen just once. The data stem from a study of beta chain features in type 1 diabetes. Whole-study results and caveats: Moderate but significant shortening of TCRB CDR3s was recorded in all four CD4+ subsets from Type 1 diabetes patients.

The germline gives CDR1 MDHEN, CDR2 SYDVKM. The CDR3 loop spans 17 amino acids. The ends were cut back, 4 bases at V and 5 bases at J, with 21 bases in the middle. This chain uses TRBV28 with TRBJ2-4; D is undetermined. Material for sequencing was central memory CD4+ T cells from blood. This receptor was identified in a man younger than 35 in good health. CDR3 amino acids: CASSSFSAAGSQNIQYF. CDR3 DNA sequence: TGTGCCAGCAGTTCCTTCTCCGCTGCCGGGTCCCAAAACATTCAGTACTTC.